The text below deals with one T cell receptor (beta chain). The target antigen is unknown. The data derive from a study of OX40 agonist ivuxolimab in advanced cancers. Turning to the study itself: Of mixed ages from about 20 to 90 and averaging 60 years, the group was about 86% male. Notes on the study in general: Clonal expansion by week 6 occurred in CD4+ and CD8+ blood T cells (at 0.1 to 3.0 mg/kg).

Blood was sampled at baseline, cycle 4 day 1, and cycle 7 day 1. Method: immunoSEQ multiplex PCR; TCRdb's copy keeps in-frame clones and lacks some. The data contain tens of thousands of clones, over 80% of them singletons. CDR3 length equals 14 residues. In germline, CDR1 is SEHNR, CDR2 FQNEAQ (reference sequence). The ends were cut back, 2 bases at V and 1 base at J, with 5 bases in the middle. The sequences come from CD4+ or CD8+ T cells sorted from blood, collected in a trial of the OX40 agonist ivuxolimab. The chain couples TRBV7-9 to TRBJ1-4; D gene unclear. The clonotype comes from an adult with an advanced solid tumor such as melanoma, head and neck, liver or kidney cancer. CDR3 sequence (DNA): TGTGCCAGCAGCTTACTGGGAACTAATGAAAAACTGTTTTTT. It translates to CASSLLGTNEKLFF.